The rows below give T cell receptor beta chains drawn from one sample of a study of technical replicates of blood from a few donors. This table comes from immunoSEQ multiplex PCR, and its TCRdb copy is limited to in-frame clones, with some not included. The table shows approximately 88,000 clones, with around 96% occurring only once. What was sequenced was T cells isolated from PBMCs. The receptor set was obtained from a human donor in good health. CDR3s include the opening cysteine and the closing phenylalanine or tryptophan. A D gene is named only where the DNA matches it firmly. The size of a clone is reported for some rows only, either as once, few or many, or as a class for expanded clones.

clone_size: .; j_call: TRBJ1-1; v_call: TRBV7-8; d_call: .; cdr3_nt: TGTGCCAGCAGCTTAGGGAGGGTCCCTGAAGCTTTCTTT; cdr3_aa: CASSLGRVPEAFF
clone_size: .; j_call: TRBJ2-7; v_call: TRBV11-2; d_call: .; cdr3_nt: TGTGCCAGCAGACGAGCGGGTACCTACGAGCAGTACTTC; cdr3_aa: CASRRAGTYEQYF
clone_size: .; j_call: TRBJ1-2; v_call: TRBV28; d_call: .; cdr3_nt: TGTGCCAGCAGTTTACTTTCAGGGGCAACTATGGGCTACACCTTC; cdr3_aa: CASSLLSGATMGYTF
clone_size: .; j_call: TRBJ2-1; v_call: TRBV4-1; d_call: .; cdr3_nt: TGCGCCAGCAGCCAAACGCGGGCCAGCTCCTACAATGAGCAGTTCTTC; cdr3_aa: CASSQTRASSYNEQFF
clone_size: few; j_call: TRBJ2-1; v_call: TRBV30; d_call: TRBD2; cdr3_nt: TGTGCCTGGAGTGAGGGACTAGCGGTCAGTGAGCAGTTCTTC; cdr3_aa: CAWSEGLAVSEQFF
clone_size: .; j_call: TRBJ2-7; v_call: TRBV5-1; d_call: TRBD2; cdr3_nt: TGCGCCAGCAGCTTGGAACTTTGGACGGTAGCGGGAGGGCCATCCGCCGAGCAGTACTTC; cdr3_aa: CASSLELWTVAGGPSAEQYF
clone_size: .; j_call: TRBJ1-5; v_call: TRBV7-9; d_call: .; cdr3_nt: TGTGCCAGCAGTGACATACGAGCACAGCCCCAGCATTTT; cdr3_aa: CASSDIRAQPQHF
clone_size: .; j_call: TRBJ1-2; v_call: TRBV29-1; d_call: TRBD1; cdr3_nt: TGCAGCGCTCACAGGGGAGGCTATGGCTACACCTTC; cdr3_aa: CSAHRGGYGYTF
clone_size: .; j_call: TRBJ1-1; v_call: TRBV11-2; d_call: .; cdr3_nt: TGTGCCAGCAGCTTTGCAGGTAAGACTGAAGCTTTCTTT; cdr3_aa: CASSFAGKTEAFF
clone_size: once; j_call: TRBJ1-1; v_call: TRBV20-1; d_call: TRBD1; cdr3_nt: TGCAGTGCTACCGAGACAGGGAAGGCTTTCTTT; cdr3_aa: CSATETGKAFF
clone_size: .; j_call: TRBJ2-5; v_call: TRBV11-3; d_call: .; cdr3_nt: TGTGCCAGCAGCCCAACGCGGTTGGGGGCGAGAGAGACCCAGTACTTC; cdr3_aa: CASSPTRLGARETQYF
clone_size: .; j_call: TRBJ2-1; v_call: TRBV13; d_call: TRBD2; cdr3_nt: TGTGCCAGCAGCGTTAGCGGGAGGGCCCATGAGCAGTTCTTC; cdr3_aa: CASSVSGRAHEQFF
clone_size: .; j_call: TRBJ2-5; v_call: TRBV19; d_call: .; cdr3_nt: TGTGCCAGTAGTATCTGGTCGGGTTGGGCGGACAGCAAAGAGACCCAGTACTTC; cdr3_aa: CASSIWSGWADSKETQYF
clone_size: .; j_call: TRBJ2-5; v_call: TRBV12-2; d_call: .; cdr3_nt: TGTGCAAGTCGCTTAGGAAACAGGGAAGAGACCCAGTACTTC; cdr3_aa: CASRLGNREETQYF
clone_size: .; j_call: TRBJ2-5; v_call: TRBV29-1; d_call: TRBD1; cdr3_nt: TGCAGCGTTACCACAGGGGGCGAAGAGACCCAGTACTTC; cdr3_aa: CSVTTGGEETQYF
clone_size: .; j_call: TRBJ2-2; v_call: TRBV9; d_call: TRBD2; cdr3_nt: TGTGCCAGCAGCTCTATACTAGCGGGAGCCGGGGAGCTGTTTTTT; cdr3_aa: CASSSILAGAGELFF
clone_size: .; j_call: TRBJ1-4; v_call: TRBV13; d_call: TRBD1; cdr3_nt: TGTGCCAGCAGCGAACCCCCGGGACAGTTAAATGAAAAACTGTTTTTT; cdr3_aa: CASSEPPGQLNEKLFF
clone_size: .; j_call: TRBJ1-1; v_call: TRBV7-9; d_call: .; cdr3_nt: TGTGCCAGCAGTTTCCAGGGCCTAAAAGCTTTCTTT; cdr3_aa: CASSFQGLKAFF
clone_size: .; j_call: TRBJ1-2; v_call: TRBV2; d_call: .; cdr3_nt: TGTGCCAGCAGTGCCCTGGGGGGAAATGGCTACACCTTC; cdr3_aa: CASSALGGNGYTF
clone_size: .; j_call: TRBJ2-7; v_call: TRBV28; d_call: TRBD1; cdr3_nt: TGTGCCAGCGGTTGGACAGGGGGCTTTTACGAGCAGTACTTC; cdr3_aa: CASGWTGGFYEQYF
clone_size: .; j_call: TRBJ2-1; v_call: TRBV28; d_call: TRBD1; cdr3_nt: TGTGCCAGCAGAAGGATGACAGGGGCATACAATGAGCAGTTCTTC; cdr3_aa: CASRRMTGAYNEQFF
clone_size: .; j_call: TRBJ2-3; v_call: TRBV28; d_call: .; cdr3_nt: TGTGCCAGCAGTAAATACTCTAGCACAGATACGCAGTATTTT; cdr3_aa: CASSKYSSTDTQYF
clone_size: .; j_call: TRBJ2-1; v_call: TRBV6-5; d_call: .; cdr3_nt: TGTGCCAGCAGTTACACTAGAGGGTCGGAGCAGTTCTTC; cdr3_aa: CASSYTRGSEQFF
clone_size: .; j_call: TRBJ2-3; v_call: TRBV11-2; d_call: .; cdr3_nt: TGTGCCAGCAGCTTAGACCGGGAGACAGGGGATACGCAGTATTTT; cdr3_aa: CASSLDRETGDTQYF
clone_size: .; j_call: TRBJ1-2; v_call: TRBV7-9; d_call: .; cdr3_nt: TGTGCCAGCAGCTTTCCGGGGGGCTACGATGGCTACACCTTC; cdr3_aa: CASSFPGGYDGYTF
clone_size: .; j_call: TRBJ1-1; v_call: TRBV6-4; d_call: .; cdr3_nt: TGTGCCAGCAGTGTCGACAGGAACACTGAAGCTTTCTTT; cdr3_aa: CASSVDRNTEAFF
clone_size: .; j_call: TRBJ2-1; v_call: TRBV10-3; d_call: .; cdr3_nt: TGTGCCATCAGTGACCCCCGGGAAGTAAACGATGAGCAGTTCTTC; cdr3_aa: CAISDPREVNDEQFF
clone_size: once; j_call: TRBJ1-5; v_call: TRBV10-3; d_call: TRBD1; cdr3_nt: TGTGCCAGCGACAGGGCGGGCGGTCAGCCCCAGCATTTT; cdr3_aa: CASDRAGGQPQHF
clone_size: few; j_call: TRBJ2-2; v_call: TRBV25-1; d_call: TRBD2; cdr3_nt: TGTGCCAGCAGTGAGCGGGAGCGGGAATCCGGGGAGCTGTTTTTT; cdr3_aa: CASSERERESGELFF
clone_size: .; j_call: TRBJ2-7; v_call: TRBV9; d_call: TRBD1; cdr3_nt: TGTGCCAGCAGCGGCCGGGACAGGGGCTACGAGCAGTACTTC; cdr3_aa: CASSGRDRGYEQYF
clone_size: .; j_call: TRBJ2-7; v_call: TRBV9; d_call: .; cdr3_nt: TGTGCCAGCAGCGGCCGGGACTCCTCCTACGAGCAGTACTTC; cdr3_aa: CASSGRDSSYEQYF
clone_size: .; j_call: TRBJ1-5; v_call: TRBV7-2; d_call: .; cdr3_nt: TGTGCCAGCAGCTCGTCCTCAACTTCGAGTCAGCCCCAGCATTTT; cdr3_aa: CASSSSSTSSQPQHF
clone_size: .; j_call: TRBJ2-7; v_call: TRBV6-5; d_call: .; cdr3_nt: TGTGCCAGCAGTTATAATAACGAACTCTACGAGCAGTACTTC; cdr3_aa: CASSYNNELYEQYF
clone_size: .; j_call: TRBJ2-7; v_call: TRBV7-9; d_call: .; cdr3_nt: TGTGCCAGCAGCTTAGCCGGGTTGTCCTACGAGCAGTACTTC; cdr3_aa: CASSLAGLSYEQYF
clone_size: .; j_call: TRBJ2-1; v_call: TRBV7-9; d_call: TRBD1; cdr3_nt: TGTGCCAGCAGCCTGACAGGGGGAGTAAACAATGAGCAGTTCTTC; cdr3_aa: CASSLTGGVNNEQFF
clone_size: once; j_call: TRBJ1-2; v_call: TRBV27; d_call: .; cdr3_nt: TGTGCCAGCAGTCCGCAGACACTTTCTTATGGCTACACCTTC; cdr3_aa: CASSPQTLSYGYTF